This TCR beta chain was sequenced during a study of T cells in Graves' hyperthyroidism and ophthalmopathy. TCR beta CDR3 sequences were amplified from RNA transcripts. RT-PCR in the first round (using the HTBI primer set) targeted the TCR CDR3. TCRdb processed the multiplex PCR reads anew with MiXCR; each CDR3 protein has one entry. The repertoire has a few hundred thousand distinct CDR3 sequences, about a sixth of them found once; the top ten carry around 47%. The ends were cut back, 0 bases at V and 4 bases at J, with 10 bases in the middle. This CDR3 contains 14 residues. Germline CDR1 SGDLS, CDR2 YYNGEE. Patients with uncontrolled infections, other autoimmune diseases, pregnancy or lactation were excluded. Diagnoses were made from clinical symptoms, serum measures (thyroxine and TRAb), thyroid ultrasound and orbital computed tomography.

This receptor was taken from a man aged 40-55 years with Graves' hyperthyroidism. The rearrangement uses TRBV9 and TRBJ2-5; no definite D call. Sequencing was carried out using blood. Here the CDR3 DNA reads TGTGCCAGCAGCGTAGCAGGTTACGGAGAGACCCAGTACTTC. It encodes CASSVAGYGETQYF.